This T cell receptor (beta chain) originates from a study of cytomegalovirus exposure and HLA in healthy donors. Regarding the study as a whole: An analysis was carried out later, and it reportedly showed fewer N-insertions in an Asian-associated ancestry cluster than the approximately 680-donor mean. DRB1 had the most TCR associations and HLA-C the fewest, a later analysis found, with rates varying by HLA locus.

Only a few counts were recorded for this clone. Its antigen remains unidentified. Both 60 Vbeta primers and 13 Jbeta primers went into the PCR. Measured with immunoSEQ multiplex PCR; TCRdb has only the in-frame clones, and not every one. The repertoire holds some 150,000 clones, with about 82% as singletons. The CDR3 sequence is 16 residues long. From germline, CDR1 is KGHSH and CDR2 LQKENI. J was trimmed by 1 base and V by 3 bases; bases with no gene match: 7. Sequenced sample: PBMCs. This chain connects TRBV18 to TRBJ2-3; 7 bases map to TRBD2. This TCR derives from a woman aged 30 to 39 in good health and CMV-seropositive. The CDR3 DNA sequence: TGTGCCAGCTCACCTCCTCTGGGGAGGGGCACAGATACGCAGTATTTT. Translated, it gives CASSPPLGRGTDTQYF.